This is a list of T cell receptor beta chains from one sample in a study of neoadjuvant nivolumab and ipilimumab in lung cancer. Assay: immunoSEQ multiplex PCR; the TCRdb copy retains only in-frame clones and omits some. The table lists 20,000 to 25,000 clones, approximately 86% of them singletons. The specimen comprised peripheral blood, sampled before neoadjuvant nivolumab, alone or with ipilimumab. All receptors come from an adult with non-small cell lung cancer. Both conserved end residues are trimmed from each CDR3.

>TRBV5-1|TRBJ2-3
ASYIAGTDTQY
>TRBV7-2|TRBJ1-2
ASSAAGTTGGYT
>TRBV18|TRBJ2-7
ASSPSPLLAGGYEQY
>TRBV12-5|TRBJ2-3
ASSSPLSTDTQY
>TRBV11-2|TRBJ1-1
ASSLGLNTEAF
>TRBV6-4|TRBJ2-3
ASSNDGTKHTDTQY
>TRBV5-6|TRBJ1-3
ASSSGYTIY
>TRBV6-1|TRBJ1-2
ASSAGTGVSLHYGYT
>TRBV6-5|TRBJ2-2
ASSYRGAGTGELF
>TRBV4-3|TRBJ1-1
ASSQYQTQGNTEAF
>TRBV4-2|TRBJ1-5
ASSNPGTGLVQPQH
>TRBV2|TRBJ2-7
ASSDRGTGGYEQY
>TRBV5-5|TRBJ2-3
ASSLNSGTDTQY
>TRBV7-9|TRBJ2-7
ASSLSAGTWGEQY
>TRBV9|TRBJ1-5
ASSVDGNNQPQH
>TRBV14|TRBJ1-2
ASSQEWDRARFSYGYT
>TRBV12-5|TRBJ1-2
ASGITAPGVGGYT
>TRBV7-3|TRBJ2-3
ASRPSVGDTQY
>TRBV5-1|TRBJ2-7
ASSWFPKGAGEQY
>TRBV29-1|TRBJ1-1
TVGQGASMNTEAF
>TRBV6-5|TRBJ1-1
ASRVEGSNTEAF
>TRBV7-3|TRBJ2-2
ATNPGLNTGELF
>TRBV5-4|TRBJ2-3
ATGQGASTDTQY
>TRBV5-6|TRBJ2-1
ASGAGGPINEQF
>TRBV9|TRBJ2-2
ASSAVTGELF
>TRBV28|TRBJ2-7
ASSPRGHEQY
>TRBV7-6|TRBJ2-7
ASSKDRGTTYEQY
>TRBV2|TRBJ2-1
ASSEEGQGNNEQF
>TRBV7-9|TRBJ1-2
ASSFGSYGYT
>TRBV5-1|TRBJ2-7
ASSFLGGARYEQY
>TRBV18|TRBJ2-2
ASSPQLQGSGELF
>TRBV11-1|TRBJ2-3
ASSLRRTGTDTQY
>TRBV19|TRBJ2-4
ASSIQGGKNIQY
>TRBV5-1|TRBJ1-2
ASSVETGGGFYGYT
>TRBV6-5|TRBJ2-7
ASSEQVYEQY
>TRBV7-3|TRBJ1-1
ASSLGPDRASEAF
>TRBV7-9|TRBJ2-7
ASSPIQGGRFAYEQY
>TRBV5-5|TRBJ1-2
ASSQNPDSFNYGYT
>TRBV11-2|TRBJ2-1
ASSGRVQDHNEQF
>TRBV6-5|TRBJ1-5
ASRPGTWNQPQH
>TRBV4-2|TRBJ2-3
ASSQGGTLGVTQY
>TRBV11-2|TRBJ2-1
ASSLVGLPLREQF
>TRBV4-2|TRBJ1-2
ASSQVKGQGNYGYT
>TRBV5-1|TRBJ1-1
ASSLTGSTEAF
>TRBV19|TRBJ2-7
ASKSGAGGYEQY
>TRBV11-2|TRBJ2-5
ARDGLQETQY
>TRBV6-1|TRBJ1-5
ASSGDGRGFAGQPQH
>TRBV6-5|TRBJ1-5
ASSSDRVGGNQPQH
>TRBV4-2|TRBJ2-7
ASSQGAPALYYEQY
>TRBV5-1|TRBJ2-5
ASSFSPGLAEETQY
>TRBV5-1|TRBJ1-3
ASSLTGTSGNTIY
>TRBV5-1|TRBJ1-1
ASSLIGGQRNTEAF
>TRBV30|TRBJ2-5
AWSTSGGETQY
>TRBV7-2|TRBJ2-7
ASSSRAGAVYEQY
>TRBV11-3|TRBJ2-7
ASSLGKSSYEQY
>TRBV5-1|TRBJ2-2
ASSLTSNTGELF
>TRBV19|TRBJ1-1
ASIGAMNTEAF
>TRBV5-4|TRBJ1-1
ASSLGRLGSANTEAF
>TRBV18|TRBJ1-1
ASSPLGAGRMNTEAF
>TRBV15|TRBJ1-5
ATSRDRVYSNQPQH